This T cell receptor (beta chain) stems from a study of T cells after posttransplantation cyclophosphamide. Repertoires were generated with immunoSEQ multiplex PCR, while TCRdb's copy carries only in-frame clones and drops some. The sample holds about 10,000 clones, and no clone turns up only once. A marrow graft followed busulfan-fludarabine conditioning, with cyclophosphamide on days +3 and +4. Study observations and caveats: Recipient CMV seropositivity and CMV reactivation strongly tracked TRB clonality. TRB overlap between skin or GI tissue T cells and blood was limited. Later blood repertoires were often dominated by clones from the donor CD8+ memory compartment.

This clone was found many times. What it binds is not known. The sequence derives from a female patient aged 35-55 years who received an allogeneic stem cell transplant from a related donor, was CMV-positive, and had no GVHD. Some T cells could come from the graft donor. Sequencing was performed on PBMCs, taken after allogeneic stem cell transplant with posttransplant cyclophosphamide.

The CDR3 nucleotides read TGTGCCAGCAGGCCTAACAGGGGACCCGGGGCCAACGTCCTGACTTTC. This sequence encodes CASRPNRGPGANVLTF. V usage is TRBV11-2 and J usage is TRBJ2-6; TRBD1 matches 7 bases. This CDR3 region has 16 residues. The germline CDR1 and CDR2 sequences are SGHAT and FQNNGV. Trimming took 6 bases from V and 4 from J; bases not matched to a gene: 9.